This T cell receptor (beta chain) was found in a study of early T cells in non-severe SARS-CoV-2 infection. Turning to the study itself: Sequencing used unsorted whole-blood bulk RNA, so chains lack pairing.

Each cDNA molecule carried a unique molecular identifier. In TCRdb, the 5' RACE reads were re-called with MiXCR into one record per CDR3 protein. There are tens of thousands of distinct CDR3 sequences in the sample; about 10% occur only once, and 8% to 8.5% lies in the top ten. Findings and caveats of the study: In VDJdb matching, anti-spike CD8 responses were favored while private and CD4 specificities went missing.

There are many counts of this clonotype. Its antigen is undetermined. V dropped 0 bases and J dropped 3 bases, with 22 bases sitting between them. The CDR3 loop spans 18 amino acids. The germline V gene encodes CDR1 SGHRS and CDR2 YFSETQ. The sequence was collected from an adult who was a healthcare worker with PCR-confirmed SARS-CoV-2 infection or an uninfected control (not recorded which). The rearrangement links TRBV5-1 to TRBJ2-7; D is perhaps TRBD2 (8 bases). The material was whole blood, obtained at baseline. CDR3 nucleotide sequence: TGCGCCAGCAGCTTGGTTCCAGGGGGAGCGGGAGCGAGCTACGAGCAGTACTTC. It codes for CASSLVPGGAGASYEQYF. Filled out from reference TRBV5-1 and TRBJ2-7, the complete variable domain reads KAGVTQTPRYLIKTRGQQVTLSCSPISGHRSVSWYQQTPGQGLQFLFEYFSETQRNKGNFPGRFSGRQFSNSRSEMNVSTLELGDSALYLCASSLVPGGAGASYEQYFGPGTRLTVT.